This T cell receptor (beta chain) came from a study of shared clonotypes between healthy human individuals (dated by TCRdb to about 2020). At the level of the whole study: Three men and a couple of women, aged 18 to 49 years, made up the cohort. Per donor, three plates each were used for CD4 naive and CD4 memory, two for CD8 naive, and one for CD8 memory. To estimate repertoire size and how much clonotypes are shared between individuals, the study performed deep sequencing of blood TCR repertoires from roughly five healthy adults. Each donor's leukapheresis produced roughly between roughly 0.85 and 9.5 billion PBMCs. Libraries were prepared and TCR repertoires were sequenced by different laboratories using diverse techniques, in order to increase sequencing depth and limit assay-specific biases.

Broad study findings and their caveats: Rarefaction of sorted-subset datasets indicated incomplete sequencing despite the large sequencing depth. Compared with non-shared clonotypes, the clonotypes found in all four sorted-subset donors had higher generation probabilities. Larger estimated clonotype richness was generally found for naive subsets than for memory subsets. Across a handful of donors, around 5% of naive CD4, approximately 4% of naive CD8, around 2.5% of memory CD4, and approximately 0.4% of memory CD8 clonotypes were shared. Sampling was restricted to blood, and TCR repertoires in tissue are likely to differ from TCR repertoires in blood. Pairwise subsampling led to the expectation that sequencing depth would affect the degree of clonotype sharing among donors. The genetic and exposure-history diversity represented was limited by the small number of donors.

For this chain, trimming is 4 bases at the V end and 2 bases at the J end, and the number of junction bases without a gene match is 4. Measured from the cysteine to the phenylalanine, the CDR3 is 15 residues long. Only the CDR3 part of the read is kept: 45 bases, read in frame from the first base. The germline V gene encodes CDR1 SGHRS and CDR2 YFSETQ. For this clone: Its antigen remains unidentified. Base qualities were left out, and no much larger clone turns up one base away.

TCR CDR3 regions were amplified from genomic DNA by multiplex PCR using the deep immunoSEQ assay. Extracted genomic DNA from each cell subset was spread evenly across all wells of several immunoSEQ 96-well plates, with each plate serving as a replicate. For sorted subsets, each replicate PCR was loaded with roughly 0.2 ug genomic DNA, equivalent to some 31,000 T cell genomes. Purified libraries were quantified with a Qubit 3.0 fluorometer, sized on a Bioanalyzer 2100, and re-quantified with the KAPA Library Quantification kit. A separate single-read 150-cycle Illumina NextSeq 550 flow cell was used to sequence each immunoSEQ 96-well plate. The authors' analysis ran thus. The immunoSEQ output contained only junctional sequences without quality scores, so filtering could not match that applied to full-length reads. To assign V/J genes and CDR3, sequences were annotated using PyIR, a Python wrapper for IgBLAST v1.9, with IMGT germline references. Reads with weak V/J assignments (E-value above 1e-6), missing CDR3, stop codons, out-of-frame junctions, or ambiguous translated residues were removed. V3J clonotypes were defined as sequences sharing the same inferred V gene, J gene, and CDR3 amino acid sequence. Percentage overlap between repertoires was calculated by dividing the number of shared unique clonotypes by the size of the smaller repertoire. Three approaches were used to assess repertoire richness: RTK rarefaction, the Chao1 estimator, and Recon v2.1 estimates of unobserved clonotypes. For all TCRbeta clonotypes obtained by the gDNA method from four donors, generation probabilities were computed with OLGA. TCRdb's version of the immuneACCESS table is confined to in-frame rearrangements and falls short of the full clone set. An unresolved V gene accounts for under half of the shortfall where checked; the remainder is of unknown origin. The DNA was the basis for D and trimming; V, J and clone size are from that table. The sample table contains roughly 810,000 clones; only one count was recorded for 96% of them. The top ten constitute less than 0.25% of the sample.

CD8 naive samples were CD45RO-negative cells positively selected for CCR7, giving a CD45RA+CCR7+ population that excluded TemRA cells. The donors were healthy, HIV-negative adults who had no recently reported acute infections or vaccinations. Only Caucasian adults living in Nashville, Tennessee, USA were represented among the donors. Blood was obtained by leukapheresis, after which PBMCs were separated by Ficoll-Histopaque density gradient centrifugation and cryopreserved in liquid nitrogen vapor phase. Analytical flow cytometry was used to check the purity and quantity of every magnetically sorted T cell population. From each sorted fraction, genomic DNA was isolated and quantified by UV absorbance on a Nanodrop 2000c.

Material: naive CD8+ T cells sorted from blood. The cell subset or site tag for this specimen amounts to: CD45RA+CCR7+. This chain is built from TRBV5-1 and TRBJ2-5; 11 central nucleotides agree with TRBD2. The receptor was isolated from a young man in good health. CDR3 loop: CASSTRLAGQETQYF. The DNA sequence reads TGCGCCAGCAGCACCAGACTAGCGGGGCAAGAGACCCAGTACTTC.